This record covers a single T cell receptor beta chain. This sample is part of a study of OX40 agonist ivuxolimab in advanced cancers. Profiling relied on immunoSEQ multiplex PCR, and the TCRdb table lists in-frame clones only, not all of them. The top ten hold around 15% of the sample, which has about 52,000 clones, 80% to 90% seen once. V was shortened by 1 base and J by 4 bases, with 7 bases between the two germline ends. The CDR3 is 12 amino acids. Germline CDR1 GTSNPN, CDR2 SVGIG (reference sequence). The chain couples TRBV30 to TRBJ1-2; D unresolved. The material sequenced was CD4+ or CD8+ T cells sorted from blood, taken in a trial of the OX40 agonist ivuxolimab. The receptor comes from an adult with an advanced solid tumor such as melanoma, head and neck, liver or kidney cancer. The CDR3 here is CAWSAGIYGYTF. CDR3 coding DNA: TGTGCCTGGAGTGCAGGAATCTATGGCTACACCTTC.